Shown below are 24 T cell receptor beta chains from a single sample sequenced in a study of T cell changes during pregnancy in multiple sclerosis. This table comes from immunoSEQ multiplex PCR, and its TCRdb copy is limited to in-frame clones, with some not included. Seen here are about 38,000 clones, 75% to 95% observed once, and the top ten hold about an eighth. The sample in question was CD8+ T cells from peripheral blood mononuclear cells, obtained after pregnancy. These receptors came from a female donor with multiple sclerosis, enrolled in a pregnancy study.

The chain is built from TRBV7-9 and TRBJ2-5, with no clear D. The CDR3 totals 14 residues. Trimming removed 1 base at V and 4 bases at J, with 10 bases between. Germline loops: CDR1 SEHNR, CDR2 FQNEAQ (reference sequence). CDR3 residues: CASSLVEVGETQYF. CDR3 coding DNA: TGTGCCAGCAGCTTAGTTGAGGTGGGAGAGACCCAGTACTTC.

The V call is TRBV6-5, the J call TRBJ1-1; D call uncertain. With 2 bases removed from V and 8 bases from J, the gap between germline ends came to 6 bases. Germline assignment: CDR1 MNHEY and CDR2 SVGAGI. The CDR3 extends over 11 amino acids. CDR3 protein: CASSYGREAFF. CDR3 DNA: TGTGCCAGCAGTTACGGGAGGGAAGCTTTCTTT.

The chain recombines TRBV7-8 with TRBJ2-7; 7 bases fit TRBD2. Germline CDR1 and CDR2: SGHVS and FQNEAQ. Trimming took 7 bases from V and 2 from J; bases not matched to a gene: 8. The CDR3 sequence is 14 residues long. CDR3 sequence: CASTPSGTTYEQYF. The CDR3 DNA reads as TGTGCCAGCACCCCCAGCGGGACCACCTACGAGCAGTACTTC.

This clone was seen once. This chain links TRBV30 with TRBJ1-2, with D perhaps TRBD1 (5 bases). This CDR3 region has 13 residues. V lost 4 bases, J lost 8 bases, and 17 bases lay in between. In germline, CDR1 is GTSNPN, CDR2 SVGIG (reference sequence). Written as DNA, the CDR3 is TGTGCCTGGACCCCGTGGGGGGAGGGAGGCTACACCTTC. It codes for CAWTPWGEGGYTF.

The CDR3, as DNA: TGTGCCAGCAGCCTCGAGAGCGGAGGGGCAGACATTCAGTACTTC. It specifies CASSLESGGADIQYF. V usage is TRBV28 and J usage is TRBJ2-4, with D perhaps TRBD2 (6 bases). V shed 6 bases and J shed 8 bases, with 20 bases lying between them. Germline V CDR1 and CDR2: MDHEN, SYDVKM. The CDR3 sequence is 15 residues long.

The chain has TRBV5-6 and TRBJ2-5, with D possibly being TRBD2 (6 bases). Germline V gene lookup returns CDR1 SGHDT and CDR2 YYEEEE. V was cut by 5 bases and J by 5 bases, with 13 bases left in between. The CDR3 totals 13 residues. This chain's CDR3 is CASRLAAQETQYF. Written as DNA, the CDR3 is TGTGCCAGCAGGTTAGCGGCCCAGGAGACCCAGTACTTC.

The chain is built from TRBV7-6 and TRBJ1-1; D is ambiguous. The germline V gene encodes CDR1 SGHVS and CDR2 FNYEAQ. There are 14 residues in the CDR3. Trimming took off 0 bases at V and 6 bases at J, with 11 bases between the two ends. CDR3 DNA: TGTGCCAGCAGCTTAGCGGGAGGCCAGGCTGAAGCTTTCTTT. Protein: CASSLAGGQAEAFF. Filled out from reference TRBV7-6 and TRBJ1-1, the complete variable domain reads GAGVSQSPRYKVTKRGQDVALRCDPISGHVSLYWYRQALGQGPEFLTYFNYEAQQDKSGLPNDRFSAERPEGSISTLTIQRTEQRDSAMYRCASSLAGGQAEAFFGQGTRLTVV.

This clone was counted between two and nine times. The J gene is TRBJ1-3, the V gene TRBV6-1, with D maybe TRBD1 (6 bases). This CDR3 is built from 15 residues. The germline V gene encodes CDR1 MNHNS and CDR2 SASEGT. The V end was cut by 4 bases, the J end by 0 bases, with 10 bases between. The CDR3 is CASSATGRSGNTIYF. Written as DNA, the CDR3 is TGTGCCAGCAGTGCAACAGGGCGCTCTGGAAACACCATATATTTT.

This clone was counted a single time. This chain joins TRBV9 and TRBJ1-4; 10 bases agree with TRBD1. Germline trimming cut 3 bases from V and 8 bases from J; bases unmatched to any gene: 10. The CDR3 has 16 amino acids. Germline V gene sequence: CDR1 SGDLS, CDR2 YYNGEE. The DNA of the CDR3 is TGTGCCAGCAGCGACGGACAGGGGGGGATAATGGAAAAACTGTTTTTT. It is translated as CASSDGQGGIMEKLFF.

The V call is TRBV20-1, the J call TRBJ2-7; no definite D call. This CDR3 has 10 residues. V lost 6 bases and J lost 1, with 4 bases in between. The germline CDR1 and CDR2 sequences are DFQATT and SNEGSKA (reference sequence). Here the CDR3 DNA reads TGCAGTGCCTTGTCCTACGAGCAGTACTTC. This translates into CSALSYEQYF.

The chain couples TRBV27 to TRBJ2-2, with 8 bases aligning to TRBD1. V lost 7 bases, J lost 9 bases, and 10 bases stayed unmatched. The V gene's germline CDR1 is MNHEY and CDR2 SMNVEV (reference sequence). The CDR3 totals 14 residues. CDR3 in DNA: TGTGCCAGCACCTCCCGGGACAGGAATCGGGAGCTGTTTTTT. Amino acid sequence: CASTSRDRNRELFF.

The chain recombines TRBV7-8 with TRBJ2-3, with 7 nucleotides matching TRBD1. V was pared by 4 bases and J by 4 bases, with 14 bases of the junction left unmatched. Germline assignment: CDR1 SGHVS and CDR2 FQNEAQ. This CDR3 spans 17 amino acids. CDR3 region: CASSSSLAGGFADTQYF. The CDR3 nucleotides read TGTGCCAGCAGCTCGTCGCTGGCAGGGGGTTTCGCAGATACGCAGTATTTT.

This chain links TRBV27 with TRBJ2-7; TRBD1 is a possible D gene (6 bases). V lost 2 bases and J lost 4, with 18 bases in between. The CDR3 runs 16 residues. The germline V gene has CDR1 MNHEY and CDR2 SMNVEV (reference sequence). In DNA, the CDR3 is TGTGCCAGCAGTTTAAGGGGGAGCTCGCCGGCGTACGAGCAGTACTTC. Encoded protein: CASSLRGSSPAYEQYF.

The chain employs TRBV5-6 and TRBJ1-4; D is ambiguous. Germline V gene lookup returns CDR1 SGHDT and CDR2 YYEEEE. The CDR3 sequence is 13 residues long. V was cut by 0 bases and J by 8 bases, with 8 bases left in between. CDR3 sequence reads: CASSLGSAEKLFF. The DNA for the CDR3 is TGTGCCAGCAGCTTGGGGAGCGCGGAAAAACTGTTTTTT.

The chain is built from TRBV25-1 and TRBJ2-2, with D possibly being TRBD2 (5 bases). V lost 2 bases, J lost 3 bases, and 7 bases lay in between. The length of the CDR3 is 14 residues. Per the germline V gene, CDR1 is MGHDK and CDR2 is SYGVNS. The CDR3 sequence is CASSEMRDTGELFF. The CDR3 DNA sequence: TGTGCCAGCAGTGAAATGCGGGACACCGGGGAGCTGTTTTTT. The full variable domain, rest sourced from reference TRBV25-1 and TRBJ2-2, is EADIYQTPRYLVIGTGKKITLECSQTMGHDKMYWYQQDPGMELHLIHYSYGVNSTEKGDLSSESTVSRIRTEHFPLTLESARPSHTSQYLCASSEMRDTGELFFGEGSRLTVL.

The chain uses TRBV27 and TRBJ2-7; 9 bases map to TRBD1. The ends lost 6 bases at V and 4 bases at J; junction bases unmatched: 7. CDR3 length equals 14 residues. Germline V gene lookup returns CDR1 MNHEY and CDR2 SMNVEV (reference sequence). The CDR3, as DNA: TGTGCCAGCAGACCGGGACAGGGTCTGTACGAGCAGTACTTC. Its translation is CASRPGQGLYEQYF.

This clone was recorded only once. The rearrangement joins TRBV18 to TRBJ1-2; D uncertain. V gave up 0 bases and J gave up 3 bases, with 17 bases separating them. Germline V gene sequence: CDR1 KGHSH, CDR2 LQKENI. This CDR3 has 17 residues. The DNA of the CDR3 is TGTGCCAGCTCACCACCCGAAGGTCCGACGGAGCACTATGGCTACACCTTC. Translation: CASSPPEGPTEHYGYTF. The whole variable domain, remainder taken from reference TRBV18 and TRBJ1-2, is NAGVMQNPRHLVRRRGQEARLRCSPMKGHSHVYWYRQLPEEGLKFMVYLQKENIIDESGMPKERFSAEFPKEGPSILRIQQVVRGDSAAYFCASSPPEGPTEHYGYTFGSGTRLTVV.

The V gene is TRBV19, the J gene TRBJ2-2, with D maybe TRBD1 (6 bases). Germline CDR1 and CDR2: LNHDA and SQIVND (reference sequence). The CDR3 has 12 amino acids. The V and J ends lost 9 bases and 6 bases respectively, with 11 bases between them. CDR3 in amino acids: CASVQGAGELFF. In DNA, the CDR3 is TGTGCCAGCGTACAGGGAGCCGGGGAGCTGTTTTTT.

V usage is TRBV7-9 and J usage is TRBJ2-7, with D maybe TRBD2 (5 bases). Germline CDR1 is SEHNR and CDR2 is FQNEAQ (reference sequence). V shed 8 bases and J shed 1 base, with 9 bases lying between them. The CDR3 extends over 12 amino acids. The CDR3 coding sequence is TGTGCCAGCGAGGGCTTATCCTACGAGCAGTACTTC. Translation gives CASEGLSYEQYF.

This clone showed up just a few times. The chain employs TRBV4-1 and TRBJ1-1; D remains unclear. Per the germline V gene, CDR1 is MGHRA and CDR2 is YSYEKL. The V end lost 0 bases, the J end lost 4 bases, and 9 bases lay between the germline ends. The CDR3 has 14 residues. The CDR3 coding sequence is TGCGCCAGCAGCCAAGAGGTCGGTGGCACTGAAGCTTTCTTT. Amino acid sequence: CASSQEVGGTEAFF.

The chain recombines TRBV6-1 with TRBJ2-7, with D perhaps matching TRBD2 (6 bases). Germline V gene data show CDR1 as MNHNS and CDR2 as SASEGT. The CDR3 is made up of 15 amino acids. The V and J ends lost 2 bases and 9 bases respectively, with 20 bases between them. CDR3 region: CASSEWGGAYDGQYF. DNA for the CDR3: TGTGCCAGCAGTGAATGGGGCGGGGCATACGACGGGCAGTACTTC.

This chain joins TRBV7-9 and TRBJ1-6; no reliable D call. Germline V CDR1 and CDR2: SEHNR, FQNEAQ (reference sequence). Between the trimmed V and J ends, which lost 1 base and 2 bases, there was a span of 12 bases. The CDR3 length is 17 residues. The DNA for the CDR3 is TGTGCCAGCAGCTTAGGACGGGGTAGCCCCTATAATTCACCCCTCCACTTT. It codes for CASSLGRGSPYNSPLHF.

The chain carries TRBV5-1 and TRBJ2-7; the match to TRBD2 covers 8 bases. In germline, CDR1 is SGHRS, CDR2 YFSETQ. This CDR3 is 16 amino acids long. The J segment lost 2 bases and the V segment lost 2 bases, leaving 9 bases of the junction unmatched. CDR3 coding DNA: TGCGCCAGCAGCTTAGTCGGGAGGGTCACTGCCTACGAGCAGTACTTC. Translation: CASSLVGRVTAYEQYF.

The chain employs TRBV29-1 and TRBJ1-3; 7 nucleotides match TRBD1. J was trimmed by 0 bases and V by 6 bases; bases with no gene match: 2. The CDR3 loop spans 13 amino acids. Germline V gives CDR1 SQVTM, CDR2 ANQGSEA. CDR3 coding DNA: TGCAGCGTCCGGGACAGCTCTGGAAACACCATATATTTT. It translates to CSVRDSSGNTIYF.